Sequencing of this T cell receptor beta chain was carried out in a study of T cell repertoires in cytomegalovirus infection. Study context: Researchers turned to recently identified HLA-C-restricted CMV epitopes as well as well-studied HLA-B-restricted ones. Indications came from public TCR beta signatures; they pointed to CMV infection and to a matching HLA type. Study observations and caveats: The ex vivo response was dominated by HLA-C-restricted CMV-specific TCR beta clonotypes.

Details on this clonotype: Its antigen is unknown.

One entry per CDR3 protein, called by TCRdb with MiXCR from the reads. Among some 920,000 distinct CDR3 sequences listed, more than 25% were seen once. The input for sequencing was cultured CD8+ T cells from PBMCs, taken from culture after CMV antigen stimulation. The TCR comes from a human donor in good health (CMV status not recorded). Some clones in this sample may be carry-over from other donors' samples.

CDR3 sequence reads: CASSYSVQDGYTF. The CDR3, as DNA: TGTGCCAGCAGTTACTCGGTTCAGGACGGCTACACCTTC. The V gene is TRBV6-6, the J gene TRBJ1-2; D call uncertain. From germline, CDR1 is MNHNY and CDR2 SVGAGI (reference sequence). This CDR3 comprises 13 residues. Trimming took 0 bases from V and 8 from J, leaving 10 bases between them.